This is a list of T cell receptor beta chains from one sample in a study of shared clonotypes between healthy human individuals. The data were produced by immunoSEQ multiplex PCR, yet TCRdb's version contains in-frame clones alone and is incomplete. The data show about 960,000 clones, 76% seen once. Sequencing used memory CD4+ T cells sorted from blood. These receptors were taken from a man aged 18 to 29 in good health. Both conserved end residues are part of each CDR3. Fields, in order: D gene, J gene, V gene, clone size, CDR3 protein, CDR3 DNA. A D gene is named only where the DNA matches it firmly. Not every row has a clone size; where given, it reads once, few, many or a size class.

D gene: TRBD2
J gene: TRBJ2-3
V gene: TRBV5-1
clone size: many
CDR3 protein: CASSRTSGGPSTDTQYF
CDR3 DNA: TGCGCCAGCAGCAGGACTAGCGGGGGGCCTAGCACAGATACGCAGTATTTT

D gene: TRBD1
J gene: TRBJ2-5
V gene: TRBV29-1
clone size: NA
CDR3 protein: CSARAGTGGETQYF
CDR3 DNA: TGCAGCGCTAGGGCGGGGACAGGAGGAGAGACCCAGTACTTC

D gene: NA
J gene: TRBJ2-1
V gene: TRBV18
clone size: few
CDR3 protein: CASSSMGNEQFF
CDR3 DNA: TGTGCCAGCTCATCAATGGGTAATGAGCAGTTCTTC

D gene: TRBD1
J gene: TRBJ1-6
V gene: TRBV7-9
clone size: NA
CDR3 protein: CASSLDNGQGGSPLHF
CDR3 DNA: TGTGCCAGCAGCTTAGACAACGGACAGGGAGGCTCACCCCTCCACTTT

D gene: TRBD2
J gene: TRBJ2-3
V gene: TRBV6-6
clone size: NA
CDR3 protein: CASSRLAGGTDTQYF
CDR3 DNA: TGTGCCAGCAGTAGACTAGCGGGGGGCACAGATACGCAGTATTTT

D gene: NA
J gene: TRBJ1-2
V gene: TRBV21-1
clone size: few
CDR3 protein: CATRQARGGYTF
CDR3 DNA: TGTGCCACCCGACAGGCCCGGGGTGGCTACACCTTC

D gene: NA
J gene: TRBJ2-3
V gene: TRBV29-1
clone size: once
CDR3 protein: CSVQPADTQYF
CDR3 DNA: TGCAGCGTTCAGCCGGCAGATACGCAGTATTTT

D gene: NA
J gene: TRBJ1-2
V gene: TRBV6-5
clone size: NA
CDR3 protein: CASFRARYGYTF
CDR3 DNA: TGTGCCAGCTTCAGGGCCCGCTATGGCTACACCTTC

D gene: TRBD1
J gene: TRBJ2-3
V gene: TRBV30
clone size: NA
CDR3 protein: CAWWDRGFSDTQYF
CDR3 DNA: TGTGCCTGGTGGGACAGGGGGTTCTCAGATACGCAGTATTTT

D gene: NA
J gene: TRBJ2-7
V gene: TRBV2
clone size: NA
CDR3 protein: CASSDSRSYEQYF
CDR3 DNA: TGTGCCAGCAGTGACAGCCGCTCCTACGAGCAGTACTTC

D gene: NA
J gene: TRBJ1-6
V gene: TRBV18
clone size: NA
CDR3 protein: CASSGGNNSPLHF
CDR3 DNA: TGTGCCAGCTCAGGGGGAAATAATTCACCCCTCCACTTT

D gene: TRBD1
J gene: TRBJ2-1
V gene: TRBV5-1
clone size: NA
CDR3 protein: CASRRANRQGNFHNEQFF
CDR3 DNA: TGCGCCAGCAGACGCGCCAATCGACAGGGGAATTTCCACAATGAGCAGTTCTTC

D gene: TRBD1
J gene: TRBJ2-7
V gene: TRBV19
clone size: NA
CDR3 protein: CASTSGTGRDEQYF
CDR3 DNA: TGTGCCAGTACCTCGGGGACAGGGAGGGACGAGCAGTACTTC

D gene: NA
J gene: TRBJ1-3
V gene: TRBV27
clone size: NA
CDR3 protein: CAPRRTSGNTIYF
CDR3 DNA: TGTGCCCCGCGTCGCACCTCTGGAAACACCATATATTTT

D gene: NA
J gene: TRBJ1-2
V gene: TRBV29-1
clone size: NA
CDR3 protein: CSVEEGASF
CDR3 DNA: TGCAGCGTTGAAGAGGGGGCAAGCTTC

D gene: TRBD1
J gene: TRBJ2-5
V gene: TRBV28
clone size: NA
CDR3 protein: CASSWGQGVQETQYF
CDR3 DNA: TGTGCCAGCAGTTGGGGACAGGGTGTACAAGAGACCCAGTACTTC

D gene: TRBD1
J gene: TRBJ1-1
V gene: TRBV4-1
clone size: NA
CDR3 protein: CASSQTPGQGGTEAFF
CDR3 DNA: TGCGCCAGCAGCCAGACCCCGGGACAGGGTGGCACTGAAGCTTTCTTT

D gene: NA
J gene: TRBJ1-4
V gene: TRBV7-9
clone size: NA
CDR3 protein: CASSTQQGREEKLFF
CDR3 DNA: TGTGCCAGCAGCACTCAACAGGGTCGGGAAGAAAAACTGTTTTTT

D gene: TRBD1
J gene: TRBJ1-4
V gene: TRBV28
clone size: NA
CDR3 protein: CASRAGQLNGKLFF
CDR3 DNA: TGTGCCAGCAGGGCGGGACAGCTTAATGGGAAACTGTTTTTT

D gene: NA
J gene: TRBJ2-1
V gene: TRBV19
clone size: NA
CDR3 protein: CASSPQGRAHNEQFF
CDR3 DNA: TGTGCCAGTAGTCCACAGGGTAGGGCACACAATGAGCAGTTCTTC

D gene: NA
J gene: TRBJ1-6
V gene: TRBV6-6
clone size: once
CDR3 protein: CASTKQGGNSPLHF
CDR3 DNA: TGTGCCAGCACGAAACAGGGAGGGAATTCACCCCTCCACTTT

D gene: NA
J gene: TRBJ1-2
V gene: TRBV19
clone size: NA
CDR3 protein: CASSIDPSYGYTF
CDR3 DNA: TGTGCCAGTAGTATAGATCCGAGCTATGGCTACACCTTC

D gene: NA
J gene: TRBJ1-5
V gene: TRBV12-5
clone size: NA
CDR3 protein: CVSGVTNQPQHF
CDR3 DNA: TGTGTTTCTGGGGTTACCAATCAGCCCCAGCATTTT

D gene: NA
J gene: TRBJ1-2
V gene: TRBV10-2
clone size: NA
CDR3 protein: CASMEVGTNYGYTF
CDR3 DNA: TGCGCCAGCATGGAGGTCGGGACGAACTATGGCTACACCTTC

D gene: NA
J gene: TRBJ2-7
V gene: TRBV9
clone size: NA
CDR3 protein: CASSVGWSSTYEQYF
CDR3 DNA: TGTGCCAGCAGCGTAGGCTGGTCCTCTACCTACGAGCAGTACTTC

D gene: TRBD2
J gene: TRBJ2-6
V gene: TRBV5-1
clone size: NA
CDR3 protein: CASSRGTLEGGPGANVLTF
CDR3 DNA: TGCGCCAGCAGCCGGGGCACATTGGAGGGAGGGCCTGGGGCCAACGTCCTGACTTTC

D gene: NA
J gene: TRBJ1-4
V gene: TRBV7-9
clone size: once
CDR3 protein: CASSPQGRGEKLFF
CDR3 DNA: TGTGCCAGCAGCCCCCAGGGGCGGGGTGAAAAACTGTTTTTT